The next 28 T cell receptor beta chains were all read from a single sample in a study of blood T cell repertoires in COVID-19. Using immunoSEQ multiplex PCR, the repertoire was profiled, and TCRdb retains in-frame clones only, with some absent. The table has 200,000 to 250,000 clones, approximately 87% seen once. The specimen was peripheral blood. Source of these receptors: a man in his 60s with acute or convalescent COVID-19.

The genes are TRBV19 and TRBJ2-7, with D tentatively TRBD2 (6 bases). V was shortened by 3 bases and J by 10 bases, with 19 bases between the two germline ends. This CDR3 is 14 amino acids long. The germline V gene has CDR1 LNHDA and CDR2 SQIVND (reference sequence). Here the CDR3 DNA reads TGTGCCAGTAGTATGCGAGGAGGGGCTACTATACAGTACTTC. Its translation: CASSMRGGATIQYF.

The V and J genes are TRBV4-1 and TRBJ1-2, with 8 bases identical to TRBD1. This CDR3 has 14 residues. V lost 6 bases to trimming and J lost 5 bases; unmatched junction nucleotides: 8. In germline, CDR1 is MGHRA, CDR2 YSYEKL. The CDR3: CASSTAGGSYGYTF. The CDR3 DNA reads TGCGCCAGCAGTACCGCAGGGGGCAGTTATGGCTACACCTTC.

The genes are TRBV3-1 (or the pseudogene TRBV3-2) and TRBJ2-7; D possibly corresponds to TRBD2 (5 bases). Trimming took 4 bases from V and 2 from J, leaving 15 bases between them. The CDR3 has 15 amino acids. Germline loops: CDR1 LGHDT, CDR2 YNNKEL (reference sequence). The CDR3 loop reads CASSPSASPTYEQYF. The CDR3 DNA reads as TGTGCCAGCAGCCCTAGTGCTAGCCCAACCTACGAGCAGTACTTC.

The CDR3 coding sequence is TGTGCCAGAAGCTTACTAGCGGTCTCCTACAATGAGCAGTTCTTC. Translating gives CARSLLAVSYNEQFF. The chain recombines TRBV5-3 with TRBJ2-1; TRBD2 aligns across 8 bases. TRBV5-3 is treated as an ORF (open reading frame) with a function not yet certain. This CDR3 is 15 amino acids long. V gave up 2 bases and J gave up 0 bases; unmatched junction bases: 1.

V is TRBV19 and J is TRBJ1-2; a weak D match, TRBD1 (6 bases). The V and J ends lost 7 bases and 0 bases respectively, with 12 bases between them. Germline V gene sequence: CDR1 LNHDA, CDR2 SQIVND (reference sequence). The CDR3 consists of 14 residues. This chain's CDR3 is CASNRQGSNYGYTF. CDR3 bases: TGTGCCAGTAATCGGCAGGGGTCTAACTATGGCTACACCTTC.

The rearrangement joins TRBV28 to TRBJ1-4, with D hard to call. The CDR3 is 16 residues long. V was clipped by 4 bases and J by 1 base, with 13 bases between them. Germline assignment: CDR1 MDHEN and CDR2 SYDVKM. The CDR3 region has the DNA TGTGCCAGCAGTTCCAGATTAAGCGTAACTAATGAAAAACTGTTTTTT. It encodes CASSSRLSVTNEKLFF.

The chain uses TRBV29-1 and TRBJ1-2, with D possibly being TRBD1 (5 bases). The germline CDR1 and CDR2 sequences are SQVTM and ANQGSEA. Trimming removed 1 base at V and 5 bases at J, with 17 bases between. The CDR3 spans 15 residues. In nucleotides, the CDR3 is TGCAGCGTTGAAGTAGAGGTGGGGCGGGGTTATGGCTACACCTTC. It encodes CSVEVEVGRGYGYTF.

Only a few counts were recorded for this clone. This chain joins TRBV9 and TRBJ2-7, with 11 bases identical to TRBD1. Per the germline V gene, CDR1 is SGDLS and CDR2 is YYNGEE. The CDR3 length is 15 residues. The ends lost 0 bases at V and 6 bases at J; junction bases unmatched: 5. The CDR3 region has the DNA TGTGCCAGCAGCGTAGCAGGACAGGGGGCGTCCGAGCAGTACTTC. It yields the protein CASSVAGQGASEQYF. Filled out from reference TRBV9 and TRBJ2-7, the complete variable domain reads DSGVTQTPKHLITATGQRVTLRCSPRSGDLSVYWYQQSLDQGLQFLIQYYNGEERAKGNILERFSAQQFPDLHSELNLSSLELGDSALYFCASSVAGQGASEQYFGPGTRLTVT.

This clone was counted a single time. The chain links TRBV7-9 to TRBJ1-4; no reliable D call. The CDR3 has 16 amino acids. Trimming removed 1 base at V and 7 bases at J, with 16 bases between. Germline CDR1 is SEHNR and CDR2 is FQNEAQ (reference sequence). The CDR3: CASSLGQRGIGEKLFF. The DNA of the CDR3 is TGTGCCAGCAGCTTAGGTCAGCGGGGAATCGGTGAAAAACTGTTTTTT. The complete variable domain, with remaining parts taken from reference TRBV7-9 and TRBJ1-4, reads DTGVSQNPRHKITKRGQNVTFRCDPISEHNRLYWYRQTLGQGPEFLTYFQNEAQLEKSRLLSDRFSAERPKGSFSTLEIQRTEQGDSAMYLCASSLGQRGIGEKLFFGSGTQLSVL.

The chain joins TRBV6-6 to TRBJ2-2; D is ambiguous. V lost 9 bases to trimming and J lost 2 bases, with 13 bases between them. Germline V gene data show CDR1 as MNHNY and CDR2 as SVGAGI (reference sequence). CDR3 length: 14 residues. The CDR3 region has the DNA TGTGCCAGTTCAGCAGAACTAAACACCGGGGAGCTGTTTTTT. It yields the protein CASSAELNTGELFF.

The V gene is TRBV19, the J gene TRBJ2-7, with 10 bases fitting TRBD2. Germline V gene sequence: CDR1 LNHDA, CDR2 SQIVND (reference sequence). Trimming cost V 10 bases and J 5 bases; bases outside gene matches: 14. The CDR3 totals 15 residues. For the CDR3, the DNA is TGTGCCACCGGCCGGAGCGGGAGGGCCCTGAACGAGCAGTACTTC. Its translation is CATGRSGRALNEQYF.

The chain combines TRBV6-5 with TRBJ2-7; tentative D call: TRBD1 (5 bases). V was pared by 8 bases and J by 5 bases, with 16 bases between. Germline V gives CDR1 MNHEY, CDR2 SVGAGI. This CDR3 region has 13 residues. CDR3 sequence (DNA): TGTGCCAGCGGGGCGACCATCAAAGACGAGCAGTACTTC. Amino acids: CASGATIKDEQYF.

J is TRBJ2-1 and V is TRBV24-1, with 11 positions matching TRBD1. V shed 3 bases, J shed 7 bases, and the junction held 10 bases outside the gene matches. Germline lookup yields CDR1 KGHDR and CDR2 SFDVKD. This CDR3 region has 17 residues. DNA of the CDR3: TGTGCCACCAGTGATGCCGTCGGGACAGGGGGGGGGAATGAGCAGTTCTTC. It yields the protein CATSDAVGTGGGNEQFF.

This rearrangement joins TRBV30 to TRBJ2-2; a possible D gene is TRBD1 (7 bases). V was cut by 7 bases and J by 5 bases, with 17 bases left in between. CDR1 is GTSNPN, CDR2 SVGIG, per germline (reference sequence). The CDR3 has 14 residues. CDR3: CASTAGGMTGELFF. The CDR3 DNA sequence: TGTGCCTCTACCGCAGGGGGGATGACCGGGGAGCTGTTTTTT.

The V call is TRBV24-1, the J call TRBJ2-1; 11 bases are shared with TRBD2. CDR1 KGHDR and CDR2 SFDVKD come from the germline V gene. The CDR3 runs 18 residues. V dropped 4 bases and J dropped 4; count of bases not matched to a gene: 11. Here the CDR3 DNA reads TGTGCCACCAGTGAATCCGGATTAGCGGGAGGGCTATACAATGAGCAGTTCTTC. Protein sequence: CATSESGLAGGLYNEQFF.

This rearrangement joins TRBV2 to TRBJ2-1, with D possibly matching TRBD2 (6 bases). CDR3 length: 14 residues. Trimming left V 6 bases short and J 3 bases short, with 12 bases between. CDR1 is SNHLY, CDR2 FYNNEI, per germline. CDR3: CASRDGRNYNEQFF. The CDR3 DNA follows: TGTGCCAGCAGGGACGGGAGAAACTACAATGAGCAGTTCTTC.

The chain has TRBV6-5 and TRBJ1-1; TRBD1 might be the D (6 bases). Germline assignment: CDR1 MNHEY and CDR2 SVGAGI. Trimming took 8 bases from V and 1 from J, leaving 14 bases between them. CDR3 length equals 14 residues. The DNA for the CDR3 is TGTGCCAGCGAGATCGACAGGACGAACACTGAAGCTTTCTTT. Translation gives CASEIDRTNTEAFF.

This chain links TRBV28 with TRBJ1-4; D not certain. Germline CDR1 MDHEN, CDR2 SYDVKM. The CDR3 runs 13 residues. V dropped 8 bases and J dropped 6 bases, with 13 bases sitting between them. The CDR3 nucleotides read TGTGCCAGCTCTCGGAGGAGGGATGAAAAACTGTTTTTT. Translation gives CASSRRRDEKLFF.

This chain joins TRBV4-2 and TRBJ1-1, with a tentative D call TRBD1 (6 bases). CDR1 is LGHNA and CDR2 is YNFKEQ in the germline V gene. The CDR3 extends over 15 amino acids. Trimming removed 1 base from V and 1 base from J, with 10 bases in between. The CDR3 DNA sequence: TGTGCCAGCAGCCAAGCCGACAGGTCGAACACTGAAGCTTTCTTT. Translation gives CASSQADRSNTEAFF.

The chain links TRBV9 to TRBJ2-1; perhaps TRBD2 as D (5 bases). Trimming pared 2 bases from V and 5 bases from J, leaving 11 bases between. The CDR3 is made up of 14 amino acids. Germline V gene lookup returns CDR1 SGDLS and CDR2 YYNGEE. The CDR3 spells CASSVSASHNEQFF. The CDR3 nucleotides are TGTGCCAGCAGCGTTAGCGCCAGCCACAATGAGCAGTTCTTC. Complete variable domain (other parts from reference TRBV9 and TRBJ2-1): DSGVTQTPKHLITATGQRVTLRCSPRSGDLSVYWYQQSLDQGLQFLIQYYNGEERAKGNILERFSAQQFPDLHSELNLSSLELGDSALYFCASSVSASHNEQFFGPGTRLTVL.

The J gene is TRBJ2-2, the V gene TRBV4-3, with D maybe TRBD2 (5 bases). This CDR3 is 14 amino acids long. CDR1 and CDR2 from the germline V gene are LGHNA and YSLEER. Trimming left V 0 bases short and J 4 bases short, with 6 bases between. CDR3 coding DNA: TGCGCCAGCAGCCAAGATGGAGGCACCGGGGAGCTGTTTTTT. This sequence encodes CASSQDGGTGELFF.

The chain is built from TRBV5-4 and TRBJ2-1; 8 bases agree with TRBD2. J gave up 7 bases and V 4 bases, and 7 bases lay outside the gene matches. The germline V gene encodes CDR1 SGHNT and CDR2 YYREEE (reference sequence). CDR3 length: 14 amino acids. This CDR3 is CASSAPGLENEQFF. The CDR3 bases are TGTGCCAGCAGCGCACCGGGACTAGAAAATGAGCAGTTCTTC.

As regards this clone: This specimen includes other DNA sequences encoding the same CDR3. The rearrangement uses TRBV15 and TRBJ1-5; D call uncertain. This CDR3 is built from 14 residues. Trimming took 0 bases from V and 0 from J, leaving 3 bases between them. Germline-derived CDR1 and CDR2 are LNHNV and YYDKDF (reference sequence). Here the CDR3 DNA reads TGTGCCACCAGCAGAGATCGTAGCAATCAGCCCCAGCATTTT. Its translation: CATSRDRSNQPQHF.

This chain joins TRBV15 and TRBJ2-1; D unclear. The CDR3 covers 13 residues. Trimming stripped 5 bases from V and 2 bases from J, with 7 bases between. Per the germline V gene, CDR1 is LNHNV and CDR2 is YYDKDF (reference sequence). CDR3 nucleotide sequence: TGTGCCACCAGCTCACTTCCCTACAATGAGCAGTTCTTC. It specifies CATSSLPYNEQFF. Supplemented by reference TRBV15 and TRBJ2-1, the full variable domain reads DAMVIQNPRYQVTQFGKPVTLSCSQTLNHNVMYWYQQKSSQAPKLLFHYYDKDFNNEADTPDNFQSRRPNTSFCFLDIRSPGLGDTAMYLCATSSLPYNEQFFGPGTRLTVL.

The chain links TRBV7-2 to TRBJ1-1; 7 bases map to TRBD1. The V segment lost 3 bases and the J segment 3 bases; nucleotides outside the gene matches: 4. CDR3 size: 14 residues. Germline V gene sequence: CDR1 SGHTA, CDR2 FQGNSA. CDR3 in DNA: TGTGCCAGCAGCTTTCGCACAGGGGACACTGAAGCTTTCTTT. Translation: CASSFRTGDTEAFF.

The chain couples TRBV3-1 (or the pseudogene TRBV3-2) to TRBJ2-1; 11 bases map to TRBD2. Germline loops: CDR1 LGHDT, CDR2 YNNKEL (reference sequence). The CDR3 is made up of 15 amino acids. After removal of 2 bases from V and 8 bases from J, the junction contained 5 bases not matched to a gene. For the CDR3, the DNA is TGTGCCAGCAGCCAACAATCTAGCGGGGGGCATGAGCAGTTCTTC. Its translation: CASSQQSSGGHEQFF.

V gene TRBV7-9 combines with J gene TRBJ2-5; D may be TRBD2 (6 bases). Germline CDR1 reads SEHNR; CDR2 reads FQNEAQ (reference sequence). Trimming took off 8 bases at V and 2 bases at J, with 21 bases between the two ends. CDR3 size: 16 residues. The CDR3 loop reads CASRRGGNGVQETQYF. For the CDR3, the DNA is TGTGCCAGCCGAAGGGGCGGGAACGGGGTGCAAGAGACCCAGTACTTC.

CDR3 sequence reads: CASSLFRGSSPLHF. In DNA form, the CDR3 reads TGTGCCAGCAGCTTATTTCGGGGGAGTTCACCCCTCCACTTT. This chain connects TRBV7-3 to TRBJ1-6, with D perhaps TRBD1 (5 bases). Germline assignment: CDR1 SGHTA and CDR2 FQGTGA. The V end was cut by 2 bases, the J end by 9 bases, with 11 bases between. The CDR3 has 14 residues.